The 29 T cell receptor beta chains below come from one sample, sequenced in a study of cytomegalovirus exposure and HLA in healthy donors. The PCR made use of 60 Vbeta and 13 Jbeta primers. Clones were read by immunoSEQ multiplex PCR, and TCRdb kept only the in-frame ones, dropping some. The table shows 150,000 to 200,000 clones, with 70% to 80% occurring only once. Sequenced material: PBMCs. These receptors were taken from a woman aged 45 to 65 in good health and CMV-seronegative.

J is TRBJ1-1 and V is TRBV21-1; no DNA check was done on the table's D call, TRBD1. TRBV21-1 is a pseudogene. This CDR3 is 16 amino acids long. CDR3 nucleotides: TGTGCCAGCAGCAAAGCGGGACAGAGGGGAAGCACTGAAGCTTTCTTT. Protein sequence: CASSKAGQRGSTEAFF.

This clone was counted once. The CDR3 DNA reads TGTGCCAGCAGTTTTGGAGGGGTCAATCAGCCCCAGCATTTT. Protein sequence: CASSFGGVNQPQHF. The genes are TRBV28 and TRBJ1-5; TRBD1 might be the D (5 bases). The CDR3 spans 14 residues. Germline V gene lookup returns CDR1 MDHEN and CDR2 SYDVKM. Trimming took off 3 bases at V and 3 bases at J, with 9 bases between the two ends.

This chain joins TRBV28 and TRBJ1-2; D gene uncertain. CDR1 MDHEN and CDR2 SYDVKM come from the germline V gene. V shed 5 bases and J shed 3 bases, with 13 bases lying between them. This CDR3 contains 14 residues. The CDR3 spells CASSPIYADYGYTF. The CDR3 nucleotides read TGTGCCAGCAGTCCTATTTACGCGGACTATGGCTACACCTTC.

In this sample, this clone turned up many times. CDR3 bases: TGTGCCAGCAGTTCCGCCGGGACAGGCCCGTTCTTT. Its translation: CASSSAGTGPFF. The V call is TRBV6-5, the J call TRBJ1-1, with TRBD1 matching over 8 bases. V gave up 4 bases and J gave up 14 bases; unmatched junction bases: 9. The CDR3 consists of 12 residues. Germline V gene sequence: CDR1 MNHEY, CDR2 SVGAGI.

The chain recombines TRBV19 with TRBJ2-2; the D gene is possibly TRBD2 (6 bases). The V and J ends lost 5 bases and 8 bases respectively, with 15 bases between them. The germline gives CDR1 LNHDA, CDR2 SQIVND (reference sequence). The CDR3 consists of 14 residues. The CDR3 loop is CASSEGLAMGELFF. As DNA, the CDR3 is TGTGCCAGTAGTGAGGGACTGGCAATGGGGGAGCTGTTTTTT.

V is TRBV7-9 and J is TRBJ2-2; D is perhaps TRBD1 (7 bases). The V end was cut by 3 bases, the J end by 6 bases, with 20 bases between. There are 17 residues in the CDR3. Germline CDR1 is SEHNR and CDR2 is FQNEAQ (reference sequence). CDR3 protein: CASSFRGGDRDPGELFF. CDR3 sequence (DNA): TGTGCCAGCAGCTTTAGGGGAGGAGACAGGGACCCCGGGGAGCTGTTTTTT.

The chain employs TRBV4-2 and TRBJ1-3, with D perhaps TRBD1 (6 bases). The CDR3 consists of 14 residues. The V end was cut by 2 bases, the J end by 4 bases, with 9 bases between. Germline V lookup: CDR1 LGHNA, CDR2 YNFKEQ. The CDR3 spells CASSQRGLGNTIYF. CDR3 coding DNA: TGTGCCAGCAGCCAAAGGGGGTTAGGAAACACCATATATTTT.

The chain recombines TRBV29-1 with TRBJ2-1; a weak D match, TRBD1 (6 bases). Germline loops: CDR1 SQVTM, CDR2 ANQGSEA. Trimming pared 7 bases from V and 2 bases from J, leaving 15 bases between. The CDR3 contains 14 residues. CDR3 loop: CSARVDRAYNEQFF. In DNA form, the CDR3 reads TGCAGCGCCCGTGTGGACAGAGCCTACAATGAGCAGTTCTTC.

The chain carries TRBV19 and TRBJ2-2, with D maybe TRBD2 (5 bases). Germline assignment: CDR1 LNHDA and CDR2 SQIVND (reference sequence). V was pared by 5 bases and J by 1 base, with 11 bases between. This CDR3 spans 15 amino acids. The DNA for the CDR3 is TGTGCCAGTAGTGACTACCCCCAGAACACCGGGGAGCTGTTTTTT. Its translation is CASSDYPQNTGELFF.

The chain combines TRBV27 with TRBJ2-1, with 8 bases identical to TRBD1. With V trimmed by 5 bases and J by 8 bases, 8 bases remained unmatched. This CDR3 contains 14 residues. Looked up from germline, CDR1 is MNHEY and CDR2 is SMNVEV (reference sequence). In DNA form, the CDR3 reads TGTGCCAGCAGTCCACTCAGGGGGCCGTATGAGCAGTTCTTC. This translates into CASSPLRGPYEQFF.

The CDR3 reads CASSSPTGVGIKTQYF. DNA for the CDR3: TGTGCCAGCAGCTCCCCGACAGGGGTGGGAATAAAGACCCAGTACTTC. This chain uses TRBV7-2 with TRBJ2-5, with 8 nucleotides matching TRBD1. With V trimmed by 4 bases and J by 6 bases, 13 bases remained unmatched. This CDR3 is built from 16 residues. Germline V gene sequence: CDR1 SGHTA, CDR2 FQGNSA. Based on the CDR3 plus reference TRBV7-2 and TRBJ2-5, the full variable domain is GAGVSQSPSNKVTEKGKDVELRCDPISGHTALYWYRQSLGQGLEFLIYFQGNSAPDKSGLPSDRFSAERTGGSVSTLTIQRTQQEDSAVYLCASSSPTGVGIKTQYFGPGTRLLVL.

This clone has only one observation. The genes are TRBV28 and TRBJ2-1; D call uncertain. Germline values: CDR1 MDHEN, CDR2 SYDVKM. The CDR3 consists of 12 residues. The V end was cut by 1 base, the J end by 5 bases, with 3 bases between. As DNA, the CDR3 is TGTGCCAGCAGTTTATCGGACAATGAGCAGTTCTTC. Translation: CASSLSDNEQFF.

This chain uses TRBV9 with TRBJ2-2; TRBD1 might be the D (5 bases). The germline gives CDR1 SGDLS, CDR2 YYNGEE. V lost 2 bases and J lost 1, with 12 bases in between. The CDR3 is 16 residues long. The CDR3 nucleotides read TGTGCCAGCAGCGTTCAGGGATCCTGGAACACCGGGGAGCTGTTTTTT. The encoded protein is CASSVQGSWNTGELFF.

This chain joins TRBV7-9 and TRBJ2-7, with D possibly being TRBD2 (5 bases). CDR1 SEHNR and CDR2 FQNEAQ come from the germline V gene (reference sequence). The CDR3 consists of 15 residues. V was clipped by 5 bases and J by 4 bases, with 18 bases between them. The CDR3 coding sequence is TGTGCCAGCAGCCCCCAGGCTAGCAGAGGTTACGAGCAGTACTTC. Translated, it gives CASSPQASRGYEQYF. Together with reference TRBV7-9 and TRBJ2-7, the CDR3 gives the full variable domain: DTGVSQNPRHKITKRGQNVTFRCDPISEHNRLYWYRQTLGQGPEFLTYFQNEAQLEKSRLLSDRFSAERPKGSFSTLEIQRTEQGDSAMYLCASSPQASRGYEQYFGPGTRLTVT.

This clone was counted once. The chain couples TRBV7-3 to TRBJ2-3, with 8 bases that match TRBD2. The CDR3 covers 15 residues. V dropped 2 bases and J dropped 4; count of bases not matched to a gene: 5. Germline V CDR1 and CDR2: SGHTA, FQGTGA. As DNA, the CDR3 is TGTGCCAGCAGCTTAGCGGGAGGAGGGGCAGATACGCAGTATTTT. Translating it yields CASSLAGGGADTQYF.

The rearrangement uses TRBV4-3 and TRBJ2-3, with 12 bases fitting TRBD2. Germline CDR1 is LGHNA and CDR2 is YSLEER. The J segment lost 2 bases and the V segment lost 0 bases, leaving 9 bases of the junction unmatched. The CDR3 extends over 19 amino acids. The CDR3 DNA reads TGCGCCAGCAGCCAAGATGGGGCTCTAGCGGGGGGGCCCACAGATACGCAGTATTTT. Protein product: CASSQDGALAGGPTDTQYF.

The chain joins TRBV9 to TRBJ2-2; D possibly corresponds to TRBD1 (5 bases). Trimming removed 0 bases from V and 1 base from J, with 7 bases in between. Per germline, CDR1 SGDLS and CDR2 YYNGEE. The CDR3 has 15 residues. CDR3 sequence (DNA): TGTGCCAGCAGCGTAGACACAGGGAACACCGGGGAGCTGTTTTTT. It yields the protein CASSVDTGNTGELFF. The variable domain in full, with the rest retrieved from reference TRBV9 and TRBJ2-2, is DSGVTQTPKHLITATGQRVTLRCSPRSGDLSVYWYQQSLDQGLQFLIQYYNGEERAKGNILERFSAQQFPDLHSELNLSSLELGDSALYFCASSVDTGNTGELFFGEGSRLTVL.

The gene calls are TRBV18 and TRBJ1-3, with D possibly being TRBD1 (5 bases). The CDR3 contains 16 residues. Germline-derived CDR1 and CDR2 are KGHSH and LQKENI. V was clipped by 6 bases and J by 0 bases, with 15 bases between them. The CDR3 region has the DNA TGTGCCAGCTCCCCGGAAAAGGGGTACTCTGGAAACACCATATATTTT. Protein: CASSPEKGYSGNTIYF.

The CDR3 DNA follows: TGCGCCAGCAGCAGCGAGGCATTGACTAGCGGGACAGCACAGTTCTTC. Translated: CASSSEALTSGTAQFF. V and J are TRBV5-1 and TRBJ2-1; 11 nucleotides match TRBD2. This CDR3 spans 16 amino acids. Unmatched junction bases numbered 16, after V lost 4 bases and J lost 13 bases. From germline, CDR1 is SGHRS and CDR2 YFSETQ.

This clone was seen a few times. The chain employs TRBV18 and TRBJ1-1, with 7 bases identical to TRBD1. The V and J ends lost 4 bases and 1 base, in that order; junction bases with no gene match: 9. Germline V gene lookup returns CDR1 KGHSH and CDR2 LQKENI. This CDR3 contains 16 residues. DNA for the CDR3: TGTGCCAGCTCACTTACGACAGGGTTCGAGAACACTGAAGCTTTCTTT. It translates to CASSLTTGFENTEAFF. Supplemented by reference TRBV18 and TRBJ1-1, the full variable domain reads NAGVMQNPRHLVRRRGQEARLRCSPMKGHSHVYWYRQLPEEGLKFMVYLQKENIIDESGMPKERFSAEFPKEGPSILRIQQVVRGDSAAYFCASSLTTGFENTEAFFGQGTRLTVV.

The chain joins TRBV7-9 to TRBJ2-5, with a tentative D call TRBD2 (5 bases). Germline V CDR1 and CDR2: SEHNR, FQNEAQ (reference sequence). Trimming took 4 bases from V and 4 from J, leaving 16 bases between them. The CDR3 has 15 residues. CDR3: CASSSPGIHGETQYF. The CDR3 bases are TGTGCCAGCAGCTCTCCCGGGATTCACGGAGAGACCCAGTACTTC.

The chain has TRBV4-3 and TRBJ2-1; TRBD2 aligns across 7 bases. The V and J ends lost 1 base and 4 bases, in that order; junction bases with no gene match: 4. The CDR3 spans 15 residues. Germline CDR1 and CDR2: LGHNA and YSLEER. The CDR3 DNA follows: TGCGCCAGCAGCCAAGCGAGCGGGACTTACAATGAGCAGTTCTTC. Encoded protein: CASSQASGTYNEQFF.

This chain connects TRBV18 to TRBJ2-7, with D perhaps matching TRBD2 (7 bases). The CDR3 contains 15 residues. The V gene's germline CDR1 is KGHSH and CDR2 LQKENI. Trimming stripped 2 bases from V and 1 base from J, with 12 bases between. This CDR3 is CASSPSGDTSYEQYF. In DNA, the CDR3 is TGTGCCAGCTCACCAAGCGGGGACACGTCCTACGAGCAGTACTTC.

The rearrangement uses TRBV6-1 and TRBJ1-2; D is undetermined. V was cut by 4 bases and J by 8 bases, with 14 bases left in between. The germline CDR1 and CDR2 sequences are MNHNS and SASEGT. This CDR3 has 13 amino acids. CDR3 nucleotides: TGTGCCAGCAGTGGACCCGACTTGGTGGGCTACACCTTC. This translates into CASSGPDLVGYTF.

This sequence joins TRBV27 and TRBJ2-7; 8 bases line up with TRBD1. CDR1 MNHEY and CDR2 SMNVEV come from the germline V gene (reference sequence). Trimming at V came to 2 bases and at J to 7 bases, leaving 1 base not matched to a gene. This CDR3 comprises 12 residues. CDR3: CASSLTGGEQYF. CDR3 in DNA: TGTGCCAGCAGTTTAACAGGGGGTGAGCAGTACTTC.

The table lists this clone with a count of one. This sequence joins TRBV2 and TRBJ2-7, with 14 bases matching TRBD2. Trimming took 6 bases from V and 4 from J; bases not matched to a gene: 5. The CDR3 runs 15 residues. Germline loops: CDR1 SNHLY, CDR2 FYNNEI. CDR3 in DNA: TGTGCCAGCAGCCGAAGGACTAGCGGGAGGTACGAGCAGTACTTC. Residues: CASSRRTSGRYEQYF.

This clone was detected once. The rearrangement uses TRBV7-9 and TRBJ1-1, with D unresolved. Germline-derived CDR1 and CDR2 are SEHNR and FQNEAQ (reference sequence). Trimming removed 1 base from V and 8 bases from J, with 11 bases in between. CDR3 size: 13 residues. The CDR3 nucleotides are TGTGCCAGCAGCTTAGTATGGAGGGAAGAAGCTTTCTTT. Protein: CASSLVWREEAFF.

This rearrangement joins TRBV18 to TRBJ1-2, with 7 bases that match TRBD1. V trimming: 8 bases; J trimming: 5 bases; junction bases outside the gene matches: 17. CDR1 and CDR2 from the germline V gene are KGHSH and LQKENI. The CDR3 totals 16 residues. The CDR3 DNA is TGTGCCAGCGCCAGTGGACAGGAAGCCGTAACTTATGGCTACACCTTC. It codes for CASASGQEAVTYGYTF.

This chain connects TRBV29-1 to TRBJ2-5; 7 bases agree with TRBD2. Judging by the DNA end, TRBJ2-7 fits better; the J call may be wrong. CDR3 length equals 12 residues. Germline V gives CDR1 SQVTM, CDR2 ANQGSEA. The CDR3 coding sequence is TGCAGCGTTGGTGGGGGGGGCTACGAGCAGTACTTC. Encoded protein: CSVGGGGYEQYF.